Sequencing of this T cell receptor beta chain was carried out in a study of T-cell memory formation after mild COVID-19. Study as a whole: Each donor largely had its own TCR clusters. Notes on the study in general: There were some responding clones in pre-infection memory, which suggested that cross-reactive memory had joined.

One entry per CDR3 protein, called by TCRdb with MiXCR from the 5' RACE reads. The sample contains under 600,000 distinct CDR3 sequences, about 20% of which appear only once. On this clonotype: Antigen: not known.

V trimming: 2 bases; J trimming: 0 bases; junction bases outside the gene matches: 0. The length of the CDR3 is 15 residues. CDR1 is DFQATT, CDR2 SNEGSKA, per germline (reference sequence). The chain links TRBV20-1 to TRBJ2-2; 10 bases map to TRBD2. Sequencing was done on a sample of PBMCs or a T cell subset sorted from them (not recorded which). The sequence came from an adult woman who had mild COVID-19 (a few samples of this study predate the infection). Cell type and time point are not known. CDR3 sequence: CSARSGGANTGELFF. The CDR3, as DNA: TGCAGTGCTAGAAGCGGGGGGGCGAACACCGGGGAGCTGTTTTTT.